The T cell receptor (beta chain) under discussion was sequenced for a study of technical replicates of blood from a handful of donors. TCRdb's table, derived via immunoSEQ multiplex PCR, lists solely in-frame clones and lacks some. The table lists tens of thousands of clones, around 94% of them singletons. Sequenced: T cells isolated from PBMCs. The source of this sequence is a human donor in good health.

The CDR3: CSVEDGLLYEQYF. The CDR3 DNA sequence: TGCAGCGTTGAAGACGGACTGCTCTACGAGCAGTACTTC. The chain uses TRBV29-1 and TRBJ2-7; tentatively, D is TRBD2 (5 bases). Germline CDR1 and CDR2: SQVTM and ANQGSEA. The CDR3 runs to 13 residues. Trimming took off 0 bases at V and 3 bases at J, with 9 bases between the two ends.